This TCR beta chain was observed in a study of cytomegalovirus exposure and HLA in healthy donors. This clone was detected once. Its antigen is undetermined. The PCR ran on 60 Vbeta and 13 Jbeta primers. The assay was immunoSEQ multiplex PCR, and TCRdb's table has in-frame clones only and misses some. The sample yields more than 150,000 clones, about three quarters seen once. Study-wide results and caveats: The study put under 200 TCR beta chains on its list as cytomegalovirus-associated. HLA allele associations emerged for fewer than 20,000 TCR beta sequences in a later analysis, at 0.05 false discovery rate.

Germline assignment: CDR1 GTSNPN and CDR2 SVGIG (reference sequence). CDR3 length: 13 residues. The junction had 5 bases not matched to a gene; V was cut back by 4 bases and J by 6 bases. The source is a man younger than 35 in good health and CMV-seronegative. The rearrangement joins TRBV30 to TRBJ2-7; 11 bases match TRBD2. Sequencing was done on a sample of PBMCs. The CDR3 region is CAWTLAGGTEQYF. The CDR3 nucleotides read TGTGCCTGGACCTTAGCGGGAGGGACCGAGCAGTACTTC.